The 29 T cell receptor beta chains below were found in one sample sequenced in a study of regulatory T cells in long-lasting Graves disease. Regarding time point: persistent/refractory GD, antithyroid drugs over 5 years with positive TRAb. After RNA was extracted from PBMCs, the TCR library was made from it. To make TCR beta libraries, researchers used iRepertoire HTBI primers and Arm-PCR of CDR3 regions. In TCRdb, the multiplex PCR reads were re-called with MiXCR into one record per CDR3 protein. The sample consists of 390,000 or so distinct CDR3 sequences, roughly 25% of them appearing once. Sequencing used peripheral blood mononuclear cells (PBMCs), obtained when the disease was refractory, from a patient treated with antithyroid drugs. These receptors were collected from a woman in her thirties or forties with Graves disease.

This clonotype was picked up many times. In nucleotides, the CDR3 is TGTGCCAGCAGCCAAGATACCGCATCAGAGACCCAGTACTTC. It is translated as CASSQDTASETQYF. V is TRBV3-1 and J is TRBJ2-5, with D unresolved. The ends were cut back, 0 bases at V and 4 bases at J, with 9 bases in the middle. This CDR3 contains 14 residues. The germline gives CDR1 LGHDT, CDR2 YNNKEL (reference sequence).

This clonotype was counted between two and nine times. In nucleotides, the CDR3 is TGTGCCAGCAGCTTAGGGGGTCTGGACAATGAGCAGTTCTTC. Translated: CASSLGGLDNEQFF. This chain uses TRBV7-8 with TRBJ2-1, with D hard to call. The CDR3 length is 14 residues. The germline V gene has CDR1 SGHVS and CDR2 FQNEAQ. V was clipped by 1 base and J by 5 bases, with 9 bases between them.

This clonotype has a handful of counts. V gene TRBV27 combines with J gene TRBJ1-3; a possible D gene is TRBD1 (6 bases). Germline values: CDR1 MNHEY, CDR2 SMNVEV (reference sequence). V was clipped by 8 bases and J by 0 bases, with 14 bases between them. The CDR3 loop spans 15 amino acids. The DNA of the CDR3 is TGTGCCAGCCAAAGGACAGCCAGCTCTGGAAACACCATATATTTT. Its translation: CASQRTASSGNTIYF.

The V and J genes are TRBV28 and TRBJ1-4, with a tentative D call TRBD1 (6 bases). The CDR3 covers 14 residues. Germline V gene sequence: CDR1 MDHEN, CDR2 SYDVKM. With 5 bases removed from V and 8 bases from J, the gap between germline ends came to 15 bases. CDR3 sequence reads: CASSPPGEGEKLFF. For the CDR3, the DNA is TGTGCCAGCAGTCCCCCAGGGGAGGGAGAAAAACTGTTTTTT.

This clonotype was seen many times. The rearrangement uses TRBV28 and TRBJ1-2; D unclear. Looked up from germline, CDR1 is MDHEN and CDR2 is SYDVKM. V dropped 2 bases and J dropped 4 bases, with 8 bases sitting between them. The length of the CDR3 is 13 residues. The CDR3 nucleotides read TGTGCCAGCAGTTTAACGGCACCCTATGGCTACACCTTC. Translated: CASSLTAPYGYTF.

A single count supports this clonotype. The CDR3 spells CASSPGGNTQYF. CDR3 DNA sequence: TGTGCCAGCTCACCAGGGGGCAATACGCAGTATTTT. The chain couples TRBV18 to TRBJ2-5, with a possible D match to TRBD1 (6 bases). The DNA end favors TRBJ2-3, so the J call may be wrong. Germline V gene sequence: CDR1 KGHSH, CDR2 LQKENI. CDR3 size: 12 residues.

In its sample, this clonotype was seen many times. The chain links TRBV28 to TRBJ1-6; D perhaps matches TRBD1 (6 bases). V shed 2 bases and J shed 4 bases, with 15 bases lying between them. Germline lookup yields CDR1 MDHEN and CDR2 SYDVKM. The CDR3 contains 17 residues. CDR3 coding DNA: TGTGCCAGCAGTTTACTTGGGGGGGGACAATATAATTCACCCCTCCACTTT. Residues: CASSLLGGGQYNSPLHF.

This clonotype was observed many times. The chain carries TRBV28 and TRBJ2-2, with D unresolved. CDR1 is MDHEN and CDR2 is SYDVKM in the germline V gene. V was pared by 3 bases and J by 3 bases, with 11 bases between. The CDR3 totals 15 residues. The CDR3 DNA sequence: TGTGCCAGCAGTTTGGAACGCCCGTACACCGGGGAGCTGTTTTTT. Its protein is CASSLERPYTGELFF. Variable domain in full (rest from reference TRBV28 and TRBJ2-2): DVKVTQSSRYLVKRTGEKVFLECVQDMDHENMFWYRQDPGLGLRLIYFSYDVKMKEKGDIPEGYSVSREKKERFSLILESASTNQTSMYLCASSLERPYTGELFFGEGSRLTVL.

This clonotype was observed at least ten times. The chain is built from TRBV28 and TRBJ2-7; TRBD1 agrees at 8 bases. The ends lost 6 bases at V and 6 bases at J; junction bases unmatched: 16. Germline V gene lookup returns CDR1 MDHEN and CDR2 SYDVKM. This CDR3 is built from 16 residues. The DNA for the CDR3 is TGTGCCAGCAGGGATTCTCAGGGGGCTCCGGGTCCCGAGCAGTACTTC. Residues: CASRDSQGAPGPEQYF.

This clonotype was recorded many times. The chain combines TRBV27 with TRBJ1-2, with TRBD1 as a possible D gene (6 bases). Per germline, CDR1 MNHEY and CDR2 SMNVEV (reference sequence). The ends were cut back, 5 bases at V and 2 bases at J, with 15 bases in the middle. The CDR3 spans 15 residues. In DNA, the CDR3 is TGTGCCAGCAGTCTCCATTGGACAGAAAACTATGGCTACACCTTC. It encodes CASSLHWTENYGYTF.

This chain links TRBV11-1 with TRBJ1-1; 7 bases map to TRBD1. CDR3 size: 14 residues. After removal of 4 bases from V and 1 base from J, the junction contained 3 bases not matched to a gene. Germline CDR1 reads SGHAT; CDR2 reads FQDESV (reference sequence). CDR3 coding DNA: TGTGCCAGCAGCTCCAGGGGGGAGAACACTGAAGCTTTCTTT. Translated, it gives CASSSRGENTEAFF. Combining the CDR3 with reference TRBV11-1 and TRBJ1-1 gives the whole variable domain EAEVAQSPRYKITEKSQAVAFWCDPISGHATLYWYRQILGQGPELLVQFQDESVVDDSQLPKDRFSAERLKGVDSTLKIQPAELGDSAMYLCASSSRGENTEAFFGQGTRLTVV.

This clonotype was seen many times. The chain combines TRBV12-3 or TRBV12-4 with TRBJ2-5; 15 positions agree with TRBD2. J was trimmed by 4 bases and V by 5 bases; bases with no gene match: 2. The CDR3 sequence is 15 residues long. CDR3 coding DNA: TGTGCCAGCAGTCCGGGACTAGCGGGAGGAGAGACCCAGTACTTC. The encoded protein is CASSPGLAGGETQYF.

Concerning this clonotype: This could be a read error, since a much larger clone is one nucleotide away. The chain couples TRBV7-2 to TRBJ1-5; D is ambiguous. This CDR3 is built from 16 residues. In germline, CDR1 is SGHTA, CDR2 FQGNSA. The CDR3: CASRLGRGVKHQPQHF. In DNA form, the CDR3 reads TGTGCCAGCCGCTTAGGTCGGGGAGTAAAACATCAGCCCCAGCATTTT.

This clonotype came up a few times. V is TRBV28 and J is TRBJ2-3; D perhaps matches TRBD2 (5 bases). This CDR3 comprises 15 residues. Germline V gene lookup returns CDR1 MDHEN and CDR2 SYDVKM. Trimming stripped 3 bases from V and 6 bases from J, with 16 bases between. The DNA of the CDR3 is TGTGCCAGCAGTTTCCGGGGTTTTTTTTCCGATACGCAGTATTTT. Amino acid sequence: CASSFRGFFSDTQYF.

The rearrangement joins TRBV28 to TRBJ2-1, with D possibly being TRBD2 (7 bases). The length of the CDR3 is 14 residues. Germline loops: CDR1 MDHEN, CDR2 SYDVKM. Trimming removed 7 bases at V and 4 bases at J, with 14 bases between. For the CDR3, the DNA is TGTGCCAGCAAGGGGGGGACGACTTACAATGAGCAGTTCTTC. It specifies CASKGGTTYNEQFF.

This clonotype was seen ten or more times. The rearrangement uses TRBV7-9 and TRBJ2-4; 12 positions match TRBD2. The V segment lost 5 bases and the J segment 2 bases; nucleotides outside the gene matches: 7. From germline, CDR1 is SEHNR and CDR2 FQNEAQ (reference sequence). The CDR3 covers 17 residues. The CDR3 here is CASSAYLAGGPKNIQYF. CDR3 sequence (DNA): TGTGCCAGCAGCGCGTACCTAGCGGGAGGGCCCAAAAACATTCAGTACTTC.

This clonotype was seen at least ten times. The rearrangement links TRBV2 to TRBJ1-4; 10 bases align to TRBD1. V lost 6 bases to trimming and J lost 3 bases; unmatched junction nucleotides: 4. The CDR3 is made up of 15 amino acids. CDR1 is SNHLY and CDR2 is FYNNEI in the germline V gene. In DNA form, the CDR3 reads TGTGCCAGCAGGGGACAGGGGCTACCTAATGAAAAACTGTTTTTT. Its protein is CASRGQGLPNEKLFF.

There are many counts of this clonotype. The CDR3 spells CASSAVIAEAFF. CDR3 in DNA: TGTGCCAGCAGCGCCGTGATTGCTGAAGCTTTCTTT. V and J are TRBV2 and TRBJ1-1; D ambiguous. Germline V lookup: CDR1 SNHLY, CDR2 FYNNEI. The ends were cut back, 6 bases at V and 6 bases at J, with 11 bases in the middle. The CDR3 contains 12 residues.

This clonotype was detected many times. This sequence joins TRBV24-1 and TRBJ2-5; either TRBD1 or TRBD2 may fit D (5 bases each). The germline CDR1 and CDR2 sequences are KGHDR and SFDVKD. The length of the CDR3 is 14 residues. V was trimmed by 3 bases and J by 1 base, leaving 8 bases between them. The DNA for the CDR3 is TGTGCCACCAGTGATGGGGGATTCCAAGAGACCCAGTACTTC. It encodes CATSDGGFQETQYF.

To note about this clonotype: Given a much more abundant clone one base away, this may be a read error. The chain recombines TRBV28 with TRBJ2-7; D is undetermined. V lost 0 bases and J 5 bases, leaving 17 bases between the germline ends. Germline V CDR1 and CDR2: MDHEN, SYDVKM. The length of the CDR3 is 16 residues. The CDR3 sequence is CASSLWRLVHNDEQYF. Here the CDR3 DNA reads TGTGCCAGCAGTTTATGGAGGCTAGTACATAACGACGAGCAGTACTTC.

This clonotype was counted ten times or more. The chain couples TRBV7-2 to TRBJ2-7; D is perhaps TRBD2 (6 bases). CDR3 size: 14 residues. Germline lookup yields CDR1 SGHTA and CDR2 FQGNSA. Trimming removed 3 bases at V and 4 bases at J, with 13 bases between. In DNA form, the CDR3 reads TGTGCCAGCAGCTTTTTCGGGAGTAAGTACGAGCAGTACTTC. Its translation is CASSFFGSKYEQYF.

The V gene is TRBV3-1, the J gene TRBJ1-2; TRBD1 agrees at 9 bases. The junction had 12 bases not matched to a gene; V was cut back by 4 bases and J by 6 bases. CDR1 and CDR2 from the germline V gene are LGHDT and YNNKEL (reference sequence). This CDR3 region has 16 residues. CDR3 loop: CASSRTGQGTTDGYTF. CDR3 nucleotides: TGTGCCAGCAGCCGAACCGGACAGGGGACAACCGATGGCTACACCTTC.

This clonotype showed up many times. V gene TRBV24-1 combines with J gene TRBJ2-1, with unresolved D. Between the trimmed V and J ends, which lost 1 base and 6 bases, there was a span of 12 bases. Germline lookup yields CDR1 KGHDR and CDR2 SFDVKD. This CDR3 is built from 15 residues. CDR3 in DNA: TGTGCCACCAGTGATTTCTGGGCCGGGTCCAATGAGCAGTTCTTC. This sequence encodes CATSDFWAGSNEQFF.

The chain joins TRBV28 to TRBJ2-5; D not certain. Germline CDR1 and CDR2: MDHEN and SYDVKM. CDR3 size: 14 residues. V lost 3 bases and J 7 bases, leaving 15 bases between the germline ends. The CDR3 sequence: CASSFVTTSGTQYF. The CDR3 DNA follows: TGTGCCAGCAGTTTTGTGACCACAAGTGGGACCCAGTACTTC.

The CDR3 DNA is TGTGCCAGCAGCTTACTAGCGGCGCAGTATTTT. It yields the protein CASSLLAAQYF. The V call is TRBV28, the J call TRBJ2-3; 8 nucleotides match TRBD2. Germline values: CDR1 MDHEN, CDR2 SYDVKM. The CDR3 spans 11 residues. V lost 6 bases, J lost 10 bases, and 3 bases stayed unmatched.

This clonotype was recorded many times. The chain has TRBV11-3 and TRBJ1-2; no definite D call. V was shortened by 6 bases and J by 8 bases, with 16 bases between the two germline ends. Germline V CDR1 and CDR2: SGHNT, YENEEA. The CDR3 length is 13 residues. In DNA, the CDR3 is TGTGCCAGCAGACGAGTCCGGATTTGCGGCTACACCTTC. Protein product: CASRRVRICGYTF.

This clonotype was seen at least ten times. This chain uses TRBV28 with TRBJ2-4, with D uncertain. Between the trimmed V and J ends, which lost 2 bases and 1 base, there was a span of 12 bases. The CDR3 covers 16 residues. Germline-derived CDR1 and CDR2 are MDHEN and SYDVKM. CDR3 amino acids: CASSLNIIGAKNIQYF. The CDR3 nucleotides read TGTGCCAGCAGTTTAAACATAATTGGCGCCAAAAACATTCAGTACTTC.

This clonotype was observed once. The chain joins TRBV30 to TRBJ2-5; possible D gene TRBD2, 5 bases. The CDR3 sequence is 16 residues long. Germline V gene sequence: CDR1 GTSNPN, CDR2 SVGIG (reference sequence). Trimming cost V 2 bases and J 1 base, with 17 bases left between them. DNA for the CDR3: TGTGCCTGGAGTCGGCCCACCGGAGGAGTCCAAGAGACCCAGTACTTC. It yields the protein CAWSRPTGGVQETQYF. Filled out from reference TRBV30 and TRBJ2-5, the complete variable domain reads SQTIHQWPATLVQPVGSPLSLECTVEGTSNPNLYWYRQAAGRGLQLLFYSVGIGQISSEVPQNLSASRPQDRQFILSSKKLLLSDSGFYLCAWSRPTGGVQETQYFGPGTRLLVL.

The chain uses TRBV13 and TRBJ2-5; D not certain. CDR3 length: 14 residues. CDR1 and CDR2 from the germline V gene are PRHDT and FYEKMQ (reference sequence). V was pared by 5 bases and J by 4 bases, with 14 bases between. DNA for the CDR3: TGTGCCAGCAGCCTGGCAGTGGGTCGAGAGACCCAGTACTTC. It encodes CASSLAVGRETQYF.